This entry lists 24 T cell receptor beta chains sequenced from one sample in a study of shared clonotypes between healthy human individuals. Repertoires were generated with immunoSEQ multiplex PCR, while TCRdb's copy carries only in-frame clones and drops some. Of about 460,000 clones listed, roughly three quarters are singletons. Sequencing was done on a sample of PBMCs. Source of these receptors: a woman in her forties in good health. Some clones in this sample may be carry-over from other donors' samples.

The V call is TRBV6-1, the J call TRBJ1-2, with D possibly being TRBD1 (6 bases). CDR3 size: 15 residues. V lost 5 bases to trimming and J lost 4 bases, with 17 bases between them. Germline CDR1 reads MNHNS; CDR2 reads SASEGT. CDR3 protein: CASSKTSTGTYGYTF. The CDR3 nucleotides are TGTGCCAGCAGTAAGACCTCAACAGGGACCTATGGCTACACCTTC.

The rearrangement uses TRBV7-9 and TRBJ2-1; D gene uncertain. V lost 7 bases and J 6 bases, leaving 10 bases between the germline ends. CDR1 is SEHNR, CDR2 FQNEAQ, per germline (reference sequence). The CDR3 is made up of 12 amino acids. The CDR3 DNA sequence: TGTGCCAGCACGCTAGGATCCAATGAGCAGTTCTTC. Encoded protein: CASTLGSNEQFF.

This clone was seen only a few times. A much larger clone lies one base from this, so it may be a read error. The V gene is TRBV29-1, the J gene TRBJ2-7, with 9 bases aligning to TRBD2. The CDR3 has 13 residues. Germline V lookup: CDR1 SQVTM, CDR2 ANQGSEA. V lost 3 bases and J lost 3; bases outside the gene matches: 3. The CDR3 DNA sequence: TGCAGCGTTGACAGGCGGGGGGGCTACGAGCAGTACTTC. It codes for CSVDRRGGYEQYF.

A note on this clone: It is likely a read error: a sequence one base away is far more abundant. The chain has TRBV18 and TRBJ2-5; D gene uncertain. The J call may be incorrect, as the DNA end agrees better with TRBJ2-7. The germline V gene has CDR1 KGHSH and CDR2 LQKENI. CDR3 length equals 13 residues. CDR3 DNA sequence: TGTGCCAGCTCACCAGGGCCTCTCAGCGAGCAGTACTTC. It encodes CASSPGPLSEQYF.

The chain carries TRBV7-9 and TRBJ1-3, with a tentative D call TRBD1 (5 bases). The CDR3 is made up of 17 amino acids. V was clipped by 3 bases and J by 2 bases, with 17 bases between them. Germline-derived CDR1 and CDR2 are SEHNR and FQNEAQ (reference sequence). CDR3 DNA: TGTGCCAGCAGCTTGGCTCGTGGACAATTTGCTGGAAACACCATATATTTT. Translated: CASSLARGQFAGNTIYF.

This clone was counted only a few times. This chain joins TRBV19 and TRBJ1-5; D gene unclear. V was cut by 6 bases and J by 0 bases, with 12 bases left in between. CDR1 LNHDA and CDR2 SQIVND come from the germline V gene (reference sequence). The CDR3 covers 15 residues. The DNA for the CDR3 is TGTGCCAGTAGGACCATCGGTTATAGCAATCAGCCCCAGCATTTT. Protein product: CASRTIGYSNQPQHF.

The V call is TRBV11-2, the J call TRBJ2-7, with D maybe TRBD2 (6 bases). CDR3 length: 14 amino acids. Germline CDR1 SGHAT, CDR2 FQNNGV. The V end was cut by 3 bases, the J end by 2 bases, with 11 bases between. The CDR3 DNA is TGTGCCAGCAGCTTGACCGGGAGCACCTACGAGCAGTACTTC. Its protein is CASSLTGSTYEQYF.

This chain links TRBV9 with TRBJ2-1; 7 bases map to TRBD2. The J segment lost 4 bases and the V segment lost 4 bases, leaving 8 bases of the junction unmatched. CDR3 length: 15 amino acids. Germline V gene lookup returns CDR1 SGDLS and CDR2 YYNGEE. DNA of the CDR3: TGTGCCAGCAGCCCTGCGGGAGCGGCATACAATGAGCAGTTCTTC. It codes for CASSPAGAAYNEQFF.

This clone was counted many times. The chain carries TRBV7-9 and TRBJ1-5; no firm D call. Germline V CDR1 and CDR2: SEHNR, FQNEAQ (reference sequence). This CDR3 spans 13 amino acids. Trimming took off 7 bases at V and 5 bases at J, with 12 bases between the two ends. The CDR3 nucleotides are TGTGCCAGCACCGCCCACGGGGATCAGCCCCAGCATTTT. Translating gives CASTAHGDQPQHF.

The V gene is TRBV7-9, the J gene TRBJ2-7, with 7 bases aligning to TRBD1. V was clipped by 4 bases and J by 1 base; unmatched bases: 13. This CDR3 comprises 17 residues. The germline V gene has CDR1 SEHNR and CDR2 FQNEAQ (reference sequence). The CDR3: CASSSPKGDSYSYEQYF. In nucleotides, the CDR3 is TGTGCCAGCAGCTCCCCAAAGGGGGACAGCTATTCCTACGAGCAGTACTTC.

This chain links TRBV5-1 with TRBJ1-1; D perhaps matches TRBD1 (5 bases). There are 15 residues in the CDR3. Trimming pared 4 bases from V and 0 bases from J, leaving 13 bases between. Germline V CDR1 and CDR2: SGHRS, YFSETQ. The CDR3 reads CASSKGVPMNTEAFF. The CDR3 DNA is TGCGCCAGCAGCAAAGGGGTCCCTATGAACACTGAAGCTTTCTTT.

This clone turned up a few times. The rearrangement uses TRBV7-9 and TRBJ2-5, with D perhaps matching TRBD1 or TRBD2 (5 bases each). The V end lost 2 bases, the J end lost 5 bases, and 15 bases lay between the germline ends. The CDR3 consists of 15 residues. From germline, CDR1 is SEHNR and CDR2 FQNEAQ (reference sequence). The CDR3 sequence is CASSLQGSGGETQYF. The DNA for the CDR3 is TGTGCCAGCAGCTTACAGGGTAGTGGCGGGGAGACCCAGTACTTC. The full variable domain, completed using reference TRBV7-9 and TRBJ2-5, is DTGVSQNPRHKITKRGQNVTFRCDPISEHNRLYWYRQTLGQGPEFLTYFQNEAQLEKSRLLSDRFSAERPKGSFSTLEIQRTEQGDSAMYLCASSLQGSGGETQYFGPGTRLLVL.

The V and J genes are TRBV7-2 and TRBJ2-2, with D unresolved. The CDR3 loop spans 13 amino acids. V lost 2 bases to trimming and J lost 8 bases, with 9 bases between them. Germline V gene sequence: CDR1 SGHTA, CDR2 FQGNSA. CDR3 DNA sequence: TGTGCCAGCAGCTTACAGATATATGGGGAGCTGTTTTTT. It codes for CASSLQIYGELFF.

This clone was counted once. This rearrangement joins TRBV18 to TRBJ1-1; no definite D call. The ends were cut back, 6 bases at V and 4 bases at J, with 15 bases in the middle. The CDR3 totals 14 residues. CDR1 is KGHSH, CDR2 LQKENI, per germline. The CDR3 is CASSTTDDGTEAFF. The CDR3 coding sequence is TGTGCCAGCTCTACGACCGATGATGGCACTGAAGCTTTCTTT.

This clone showed up many times. Other DNA sequences in this sample translate to the same CDR3. The chain's CDR3 is CASSYRGPYNEQFF. The CDR3, as DNA: TGTGCCAGCAGTTATAGGGGCCCCTACAATGAGCAGTTCTTC. The gene calls are TRBV6-5 and TRBJ2-1, with D possibly being TRBD1 (5 bases). The CDR3 is 14 residues long. Germline values: CDR1 MNHEY, CDR2 SVGAGI. V dropped 3 bases and J dropped 2 bases, with 8 bases sitting between them.

This clone was counted between two and nine times. The J gene is TRBJ2-5, the V gene TRBV7-9; no clear D. The DNA end lines up better with TRBJ2-7; the J call may be wrong. Germline lookup yields CDR1 SEHNR and CDR2 FQNEAQ (reference sequence). This CDR3 is 13 amino acids long. Here the CDR3 reads CASSFSGEYEQYF. The CDR3 bases are TGTGCCAGCAGCTTCTCAGGAGAGTACGAGCAGTACTTC.

The genes are TRBV7-9 and TRBJ1-4; the D is unclear. The germline V gene has CDR1 SEHNR and CDR2 FQNEAQ (reference sequence). V lost 1 base and J lost 0, with 9 bases in between. CDR3 length equals 16 residues. Here the CDR3 reads CASSLGLAATNEKLFF. CDR3 nucleotide sequence: TGTGCCAGCAGCTTAGGTCTGGCGGCAACTAATGAAAAACTGTTTTTT.

On this clone itself: This is likely an artifact of a read error, given a far larger clone one base away. V and J are TRBV4-3 and TRBJ2-6; 10 bases agree with TRBD1. This CDR3 contains 16 residues. CDR1 is LGHNA, CDR2 YSLEER, per germline. The CDR3 reads CASSQDGGTGANALTF. CDR3 coding DNA: TGCGCCAGCAGCCAAGATGGGGGGACAGGGGCCAACGCCCTGACTTTC.

This chain connects TRBV27 to TRBJ1-4; no reliable D call. Trimming took off 0 bases at V and 4 bases at J, with 9 bases between the two ends. Germline CDR1 and CDR2: MNHEY and SMNVEV (reference sequence). The length of the CDR3 is 15 residues. CDR3 amino acids: CASSLSRGFNEKLFF. CDR3 bases: TGTGCCAGCAGTTTATCGAGAGGTTTTAATGAAAAACTGTTTTTT. The whole variable domain, filled in from reference TRBV27 and TRBJ1-4, reads EAQVTQNPRYLITVTGKKLTVTCSQNMNHEYMSWYRQDPGLGLRQIYYSMNVEVTDKGDVPEGYKVSRKEKRNFPLILESPSPNQTSLYFCASSLSRGFNEKLFFGSGTQLSVL.

The gene calls are TRBV7-3 and TRBJ2-1; TRBD2 agrees at 8 bases. With V trimmed by 4 bases and J by 7 bases, 12 bases remained unmatched. CDR3 size: 16 residues. Germline CDR1 SGHTA, CDR2 FQGTGA. The chain's CDR3 is CASSSRTSLLRNEQFF. CDR3 bases: TGTGCCAGCAGCTCCCGGACTAGCCTACTTAGGAATGAGCAGTTCTTC.

V gene TRBV2 combines with J gene TRBJ2-6, with D tentatively TRBD2 (6 bases). The germline V gene encodes CDR1 SNHLY and CDR2 FYNNEI. V shed 6 bases and J shed 3 bases, with 21 bases lying between them. CDR3 size: 18 residues. Here the CDR3 reads CASRALEGTAIGANVLTF. The CDR3 DNA reads as TGTGCCAGCAGGGCGCTGGAGGGAACCGCGATTGGGGCCAACGTCCTGACTTTC. Complete variable domain (other parts from reference TRBV2 and TRBJ2-6): EPEVTQTPSHQVTQMGQEVILRCVPISNHLYFYWYRQILGQKVEFLVSFYNNEISEKSEIFDDQFSVERPDGSNFTLKIRSTKLEDSAMYFCASRALEGTAIGANVLTFGAGSRLTVL.

The gene calls are TRBV28 and TRBJ1-5, with a possible D match to TRBD1 (6 bases). Trimming took off 1 base at V and 5 bases at J, with 15 bases between the two ends. The germline gives CDR1 MDHEN, CDR2 SYDVKM. CDR3 length: 16 residues. The CDR3 DNA is TGTGCCAGCAGTTTATCGACAGGTAATAGATATCAGCCCCAGCATTTT. Translation gives CASSLSTGNRYQPQHF.

In this sample, this clone turned up once. J is TRBJ2-6 and V is TRBV18, with D possibly TRBD1 on 5 matching bases. Trimming cost V 5 bases and J 0 bases, with 8 bases left between them. Germline CDR1 KGHSH, CDR2 LQKENI. The CDR3 contains 15 residues. DNA for the CDR3: TGTGCCAGCTCAACACAGGTCTCTGGGGCCAACGTCCTGACTTTC. Its protein product is CASSTQVSGANVLTF.

V gene TRBV28 combines with J gene TRBJ2-3; D is undetermined. In germline, CDR1 is MDHEN, CDR2 SYDVKM. The CDR3 consists of 15 residues. Between the trimmed V and J ends, which lost 3 bases and 0 bases, there was a span of 10 bases. This CDR3 is CASSFKTPSTDTQYF. The CDR3 nucleotides are TGTGCCAGCAGTTTCAAAACCCCAAGCACAGATACGCAGTATTTT.